The 15 T cell receptor beta chains below all came from one sample that was sequenced in a study of beta chain features in type 1 diabetes (dated by TCRdb to 2016 to 2019). Library prep was done by the immunoSEQ multiplex PCR assay. The High Capacity cDNA Reverse Transcription Kit was used to reverse transcribe all of the isolated RNA, meaning that expressed TCRB transcripts were what got sequenced. In TCRdb, the immuneACCESS table is reduced to in-frame sequences with V and J assigned. These tables do not hold every clone; where another copy was compared, an unresolved V gene accounts for under half, and the others remain unexplained. The sample data list around 430,000 clones, and approximately 30% of these were observed just once. The ten largest clonotypes hold 0.065% of the sample. Sequenced input: naive CD4+ T cells from blood. Read against the paper, the sample's cell subset or site label means: true naive CD4+ T cells. The receptors shown here come from a man in his late teens or twenties in good health.

With regard to this clone: An end of the junction differs from the germline gene, which may be a read error. This sample also contains other DNA sequences that code for the same CDR3. This chain joins TRBV29-1 and TRBJ2-5; TRBD2 matches at 9 bases. This CDR3 spans 13 amino acids. Germline V gene sequence: CDR1 SQVTM, CDR2 ANQGSEA. CDR3 region: CSVEVAGASGADF. CDR3 nucleotides: TGCAGCGTTGAAGTTGCCGGGGCTAGCGGGGCAGACTTC.

This clone was seen a few times. The chain recombines TRBV20-1 with TRBJ2-7; no definite D call. The germline gives CDR1 DFQATT, CDR2 SNEGSKA (reference sequence). Trimming stripped 0 bases from V and 5 bases from J, with 2 bases between. The CDR3 totals 10 residues. The DNA of the CDR3 is TGCAGTGCTAGAGAGAACGAGCAGTACTTC. Its translation is CSARENEQYF.

The rearrangement uses TRBV15 and TRBJ2-3; no definite D call. The V and J ends lost 6 bases and 0 bases respectively, with 4 bases between them. This CDR3 is built from 12 residues. Looked up from germline, CDR1 is LNHNV and CDR2 is YYDKDF (reference sequence). The CDR3 region is CATSPSTDTQYF. CDR3 bases: TGTGCCACCAGTCCCAGCACAGATACGCAGTATTTT.

This chain joins TRBV10-3 and TRBJ1-1, with TRBD1 as a possible D gene (5 bases). The germline V gene encodes CDR1 ENHRY and CDR2 SYGVKD. The CDR3 is 13 residues long. Trimming shortened V by 6 bases and J by 0 bases, and 8 bases separated the two germline ends. CDR3 in DNA: TGTGCCATCAGCGGACATTTGAACACTGAAGCTTTCTTT. Its protein product is CAISGHLNTEAFF.

This chain joins TRBV30 and TRBJ1-5; D is undetermined. The CDR3 sequence is 14 residues long. Germline assignment: CDR1 GTSNPN and CDR2 SVGIG (reference sequence). The V end was cut by 0 bases, the J end by 3 bases, with 9 bases between. In nucleotides, the CDR3 is TGTGCCTGGAGTGTTTCCAGGACCAATCAGCCCCAGCATTTT. Translation gives CAWSVSRTNQPQHF.

The chain employs TRBV4-1 and TRBJ2-6, with D perhaps TRBD1 (6 bases). This CDR3 region has 21 residues. V was clipped by 4 bases and J by 1 base, with 26 bases between them. Germline CDR1 reads MGHRA; CDR2 reads YSYEKL. CDR3 nucleotide sequence: TGCGCCAGCAGCCGGTGGACCTTTTCCGGGACACCAGGGTCTGGGGCCAACGTCCTGACTTTC. It translates to CASSRWTFSGTPGSGANVLTF.

This clone was counted a few times. The chain uses TRBV29-1 and TRBJ2-7; D perhaps matches TRBD2 (7 bases). Trimming took 7 bases from V and 3 from J, leaving 13 bases between them. This CDR3 has 12 amino acids. Per the germline V gene, CDR1 is SQVTM and CDR2 is ANQGSEA. The CDR3 DNA sequence: TGCAGCGCCCTAAGGGGGGGCTACGAGCAGTACTTC. Encoded protein: CSALRGGYEQYF.

This clone has a handful of counts. The gene calls are TRBV6-5 and TRBJ2-1; tentatively, D is TRBD2 (5 bases). V was trimmed by 2 bases and J by 7 bases, leaving 9 bases between them. Germline-derived CDR1 and CDR2 are MNHEY and SVGAGI. CDR3 length: 13 residues. In nucleotides, the CDR3 is TGTGCCAGCAGTTACGGCCGAGGGAATGAGCAGTTCTTC. As protein: CASSYGRGNEQFF.

The chain recombines TRBV14 with TRBJ2-1; either TRBD1 or TRBD2 may fit D (5 bases each). V lost 2 bases, J lost 3 bases, and 17 bases lay in between. Germline CDR1 SGHDN, CDR2 FVKESK. The CDR3 length is 17 residues. CDR3 nucleotides: TGTGCCAGCAGCCAAAAGGGGAGCAAGTCGGGCTACAATGAGCAGTTCTTC. It specifies CASSQKGSKSGYNEQFF.

V usage is TRBV28 and J usage is TRBJ2-7; a weak D match, TRBD1 (6 bases). Germline CDR1 and CDR2: MDHEN and SYDVKM. CDR3 length: 15 amino acids. The germline V and J ends were trimmed by 6 bases and 5 bases, with 20 bases remaining between them. The chain's CDR3 is CASSIPQGTFHEQYF. The CDR3 region has the DNA TGTGCCAGCAGCATTCCCCAGGGGACCTTCCACGAGCAGTACTTC.

The CDR3 sequence is CSGTGSASEQFF. The CDR3 DNA follows: TGCAGCGGGACCGGTAGCGCCTCTGAGCAGTTCTTC. V is TRBV29-1 and J is TRBJ2-1, with a weak D call TRBD2 (5 bases). CDR3 length: 12 residues. Per germline, CDR1 SQVTM and CDR2 ANQGSEA. V lost 7 bases and J lost 9, with 16 bases in between.

The DNA for the CDR3 is TGCGCCAGCAGCAGGGACAGGGTCGTAACCTACGAGCAGTACTTC. Protein sequence: CASSRDRVVTYEQYF. V usage is TRBV5-1 and J usage is TRBJ2-7; 9 bases agree with TRBD1. V lost 4 bases to trimming and J lost 2 bases; unmatched junction nucleotides: 7. The length of the CDR3 is 15 residues. Per the germline V gene, CDR1 is SGHRS and CDR2 is YFSETQ. Filled out from reference TRBV5-1 and TRBJ2-7, the complete variable domain reads KAGVTQTPRYLIKTRGQQVTLSCSPISGHRSVSWYQQTPGQGLQFLFEYFSETQRNKGNFPGRFSGRQFSNSRSEMNVSTLELGDSALYLCASSRDRVVTYEQYFGPGTRLTVT.

This clone was detected only a few times. The rearrangement links TRBV29-1 to TRBJ1-1, with a weak D call TRBD1 (6 bases). This CDR3 contains 14 residues. Germline V gene sequence: CDR1 SQVTM, CDR2 ANQGSEA. V dropped 7 bases and J dropped 2 bases, with 17 bases sitting between them. CDR3 sequence (DNA): TGCAGCGCCAACCTCAGGGGTGGTAACACTGAAGCTTTCTTT. Protein: CSANLRGGNTEAFF.

V and J are TRBV2 and TRBJ2-7, with D possibly being TRBD2 (5 bases). The length of the CDR3 is 12 residues. Deletions cut 0 bases from V and 7 bases from J, with 7 bases between. Germline-derived CDR1 and CDR2 are SNHLY and FYNNEI. The CDR3 is CASSEASGEQYF. The CDR3, as DNA: TGTGCCAGCAGTGAAGCCTCGGGGGAGCAGTACTTC.

This chain uses TRBV25-1 with TRBJ2-3; D unclear. V was shortened by 4 bases and J by 5 bases, with 4 bases between the two germline ends. The CDR3 consists of 11 residues. Per germline, CDR1 MGHDK and CDR2 SYGVNS. The CDR3 protein is CASSAGDTQYF. CDR3 DNA sequence: TGTGCCAGCAGTGCTGGAGATACGCAGTATTTT.